This T cell receptor (beta chain) emerged from a study of T-cell reconstitution after alpha-beta-depleted transplantation in children. Unique molecular identifiers were incorporated during preparation of the TCRbeta library. TCRdb re-called the PCR reads with MiXCR, one entry per CDR3 protein. The sample carries hundreds of thousands of distinct CDR3 sequences, around 12% recorded once. The TCR originated in a human donor who donated a stem cell graft to a child with acute lymphoblastic leukemia. Sequenced material: PBMCs from the stem cell graft donor, taken from the stem cell graft.

The CDR3 DNA reads as TGTGCCAGCAGCTCCCTCCCGGGGATTTACGAGCAGTACTTC. It encodes CASSSLPGIYEQYF. This chain joins TRBV7-2 and TRBJ2-7, with D possibly TRBD2 on 5 matching bases. This CDR3 is 14 amino acids long. CDR1 is SGHTA, CDR2 FQGNSA, per germline. V was clipped by 4 bases and J by 4 bases, with 14 bases between them.